Sequencing of this T cell receptor beta chain was carried out in a study of blood T cells in healthy people across ages. Those donating, healthy Caucasian individuals from Russia, were aged 6 to 90. Every donor provided approximately 10 milliliters of peripheral blood. As to this clonotype: Its target is not known.

Per germline, CDR1 DFQATT and CDR2 SNEGSKA (reference sequence). Trimming took 4 bases from V and 9 from J, leaving 13 bases between them. This CDR3 contains 13 residues. Then a second PCR, running roughly 7 to 11 cycles, was carried out with a sample-barcoded 5' primer and a J-beta primer mix. TCRdb re-called the 5' RACE reads with MiXCR, one entry per CDR3 protein. This sample has about 1.1 million distinct CDR3 sequences, with about two fifths found just once. Study-level findings and limits: Donor CMV infection status was unknown, possibly confounding age-related changes in expanded clonotypes.

This sequence originates from a man aged 18 to 30 in good health. The sequenced sample was blood. This chain joins TRBV20-1 and TRBJ1-6; D might be TRBD1 (6 bases). The CDR3 DNA follows: TGCAGTGCTACCAAGACAGGCGTTTCACCCCTCCACTTT. Amino acids: CSATKTGVSPLHF.